The source of this T cell receptor (beta chain) is a study of control samples from healthy donors and cancer patients. This clone is a singleton in its sample. Data came from immunoSEQ multiplex PCR; TCRdb stores just in-frame clones and leaves some out. The sample has 90,000 to 150,000 clones, 88% seen once. Trimming took off 7 bases at V and 8 bases at J, with 17 bases between the two ends. The CDR3 sequence is 13 residues long. The sequenced material came from blood. The chain couples TRBV12-3 or TRBV12-4 to TRBJ1-2, with a possible D match to TRBD1 (5 bases). This TCR was recovered from a man between 35 and 55 years old in good health. CDR3: CASTLRGREGYTF. CDR3 DNA: TGTGCCAGCACCCTACGGGGGAGAGAAGGCTACACCTTC.